The 19 T cell receptor beta chains given below trace back to one sample, sequenced in a study of T cell responses to AZD1222 COVID-19 vaccine. Some clones are missing from TCRdb's copy, which holds only in-frame ones; the method was immunoSEQ multiplex PCR. The profile covers roughly 110,000 clones, with 70% to 90% appearing a single time and 4.5% to 5.5% taken by the ten largest. The sample here was peripheral blood, taken 28 days after the second AZD1222 dose. The receptors come from an adult who received the AZD1222 COVID-19 vaccine.

The genes are TRBV19 and TRBJ1-1; no reliable D call. The CDR3 loop spans 12 amino acids. Trimming took off 7 bases at V and 1 base at J, with 7 bases between the two ends. Germline V gives CDR1 LNHDA, CDR2 SQIVND (reference sequence). The CDR3 loop reads CASKERNTEAFF. DNA for the CDR3: TGTGCCAGTAAGGAACGGAACACTGAAGCTTTCTTT.

The chain couples TRBV5-6 to TRBJ2-2, with 11 bases fitting TRBD1. Trimming cost V 2 bases and J 4 bases; bases outside gene matches: 4. The CDR3 has 16 residues. Germline V gene sequence: CDR1 SGHDT, CDR2 YYEEEE. The CDR3 reads CASSFLGTGGTGELFF. In DNA form, the CDR3 reads TGTGCCAGCAGCTTTCTGGGGACAGGGGGCACCGGGGAGCTGTTTTTT.

V gene TRBV7-9 combines with J gene TRBJ1-1; a possible D gene is TRBD1 (5 bases). The length of the CDR3 is 11 residues. V lost 5 bases and J lost 8, with 9 bases in between. Germline lookup yields CDR1 SEHNR and CDR2 FQNEAQ (reference sequence). The CDR3 nucleotides are TGTGCCAGCAGCACGGGGGGAGAAGCTTTCTTT. Protein sequence: CASSTGGEAFF.

The rearrangement joins TRBV6-5 to TRBJ2-1, with 7 bases that match TRBD1. Germline-derived CDR1 and CDR2 are MNHEY and SVGAGI. The CDR3 runs 15 residues. Trimming cost V 8 bases and J 5 bases; bases outside gene matches: 12. In nucleotides, the CDR3 is TGTGCCAGCCGGGCATATAGGGGGCGAGACAATGAGCAGTTCTTC. Translation gives CASRAYRGRDNEQFF.

This chain connects TRBV7-9 to TRBJ2-7, with a tentative D call TRBD2 (6 bases). This CDR3 is 15 amino acids long. Per the germline V gene, CDR1 is SEHNR and CDR2 is FQNEAQ (reference sequence). The germline V and J ends were trimmed by 6 bases and 1 base, with 16 bases remaining between them. The CDR3 here is CASSRGGTWSYEQYF. The CDR3 bases are TGTGCCAGCAGTCGGGGAGGTACCTGGTCCTACGAGCAGTACTTC. The full variable domain, with the rest looked up from reference TRBV7-9 and TRBJ2-7, is DTGVSQNPRHKITKRGQNVTFRCDPISEHNRLYWYRQTLGQGPEFLTYFQNEAQLEKSRLLSDRFSAERPKGSFSTLEIQRTEQGDSAMYLCASSRGGTWSYEQYFGPGTRLTVT.

V is TRBV6-5 and J is TRBJ2-2, with D possibly matching TRBD2 (5 bases). Trimming removed 6 bases at V and 5 bases at J, with 7 bases between. Per the germline V gene, CDR1 is MNHEY and CDR2 is SVGAGI. This CDR3 has 12 residues. CDR3 in DNA: TGTGCCAGCAGCCCGGGGACCGGGGAGCTGTTTTTT. As protein: CASSPGTGELFF.

The chain recombines TRBV6-5 with TRBJ1-5; TRBD1 might be the D (6 bases). The V end was cut by 6 bases, the J end by 4 bases, with 16 bases between. The CDR3 has 15 amino acids. Germline assignment: CDR1 MNHEY and CDR2 SVGAGI. The DNA for the CDR3 is TGTGCCAGCAGGACAGACAGGAGACTAAATCAGCCCCAGCATTTT. As protein: CASRTDRRLNQPQHF.

The chain has TRBV6-2 or TRBV6-3 and TRBJ2-2; D may be TRBD2 (6 bases). CDR3 length equals 14 residues. CDR1 is MNHEY, CDR2 SVGEGT, per germline. V lost 0 bases and J lost 6, with 8 bases in between. CDR3 protein: CASSYSWGAGELFF. As DNA, the CDR3 is TGTGCCAGCAGTTACTCATGGGGGGCCGGGGAGCTGTTTTTT.

This rearrangement joins TRBV7-6 to TRBJ2-7; 11 bases are shared with TRBD2. CDR1 SGHVS and CDR2 FNYEAQ come from the germline V gene. V shed 1 base and J 6 bases; nucleotides not matched to a gene: 8. CDR3 length: 16 amino acids. CDR3 in DNA: TGTGCCAGCAGCTTAGTTGCTAGCGGGGGGTTCAGCGAGCAGTACTTC. Its translation: CASSLVASGGFSEQYF.

The J gene is TRBJ1-1, the V gene TRBV6-5; D call uncertain. Germline assignment: CDR1 MNHEY and CDR2 SVGAGI. V was pared by 6 bases and J by 3 bases, with 14 bases between. This CDR3 has 14 residues. This CDR3 reads CASRDMLDYTEAFF. The CDR3 DNA is TGTGCCAGCAGAGATATGTTGGACTACACTGAAGCTTTCTTT.

This chain uses TRBV25-1 with TRBJ2-7; maybe TRBD2 (6 bases). V lost 6 bases and J 2 bases, leaving 11 bases between the germline ends. The CDR3 is 13 amino acids. Per the germline V gene, CDR1 is MGHDK and CDR2 is SYGVNS. The CDR3 bases are TGTGCCAGCAGCGACGGGGGAACCTACGAGCAGTACTTC. This gives the protein CASSDGGTYEQYF.

The chain links TRBV7-9 to TRBJ2-7; TRBD1 agrees at 9 bases. The germline V gene encodes CDR1 SEHNR and CDR2 FQNEAQ (reference sequence). The V gene end was trimmed by 2 bases and the J gene end by 5 bases; junction bases not matched to a gene: 7. The length of the CDR3 is 15 residues. CDR3 residues: CASSLILQGAHEQYF. The CDR3 DNA sequence: TGTGCCAGCAGCTTAATACTACAGGGGGCTCACGAGCAGTACTTC.

The chain is built from TRBV6-5 and TRBJ2-7, with D unresolved. The V gene lost 8 bases and the J gene lost 3 bases, with 17 bases spanning the gap. The germline V gene has CDR1 MNHEY and CDR2 SVGAGI. This CDR3 region has 14 residues. CDR3 residues: CASVDYTSGYEQYF. The CDR3 coding sequence is TGTGCCAGCGTCGATTATACCTCGGGCTACGAGCAGTACTTC.

About this clone itself: This specimen includes other DNA sequences encoding the same CDR3. The V gene is TRBV18, the J gene TRBJ1-5; 7 bases match TRBD1. The V and J ends lost 3 bases and 0 bases, in that order; junction bases with no gene match: 2. CDR3 size: 15 residues. Germline CDR1 is KGHSH and CDR2 is LQKENI. The CDR3 bases are TGTGCCAGCTCACCGGGACAGTATAGCAATCAGCCCCAGCATTTT. It encodes CASSPGQYSNQPQHF.

V is TRBV29-1 and J is TRBJ2-1; 7 bases are shared with TRBD2. The trim removed 3 bases at V and 1 base at J, leaving 0 bases unmatched. The CDR3 has 13 amino acids. Germline V gene sequence: CDR1 SQVTM, CDR2 ANQGSEA. The CDR3 DNA sequence: TGCAGCGTTGAGGGGGGGTCCTACAATGAGCAGTTCTTC. Residues: CSVEGGSYNEQFF.

V is TRBV12-3 or TRBV12-4 and J is TRBJ2-2; D is unclear. V shed 1 base and J shed 5 bases, with 2 bases lying between them. This CDR3 is 12 amino acids long. CDR3 sequence: CASSLETGELFF. The CDR3 DNA reads as TGTGCCAGCAGTTTAGAAACCGGGGAGCTGTTTTTT.

The chain joins TRBV2 to TRBJ1-2; D might be TRBD1 (5 bases). Germline assignment: CDR1 SNHLY and CDR2 FYNNEI. The CDR3 covers 14 residues. Trimming took off 6 bases at V and 2 bases at J, with 13 bases between the two ends. The CDR3 region is CASSSGKSNYGYTF. The CDR3 nucleotides are TGTGCCAGCAGCTCAGGGAAGTCCAACTATGGCTACACCTTC.

The chain couples TRBV6-1 to TRBJ2-7; D is ambiguous. Germline-derived CDR1 and CDR2 are MNHNS and SASEGT. The V gene lost 1 base and the J gene lost 0 bases, with 7 bases spanning the gap. The CDR3 consists of 14 residues. CDR3 loop: CASSEVGPSYEQYF. Written as DNA, the CDR3 is TGTGCCAGCAGTGAAGTTGGGCCCTCCTACGAGCAGTACTTC.

V usage is TRBV4-3 and J usage is TRBJ1-2; D not certain. Germline assignment: CDR1 LGHNA and CDR2 YSLEER. V was trimmed by 0 bases and J by 3 bases, leaving 17 bases between them. CDR3 length: 17 amino acids. The CDR3 loop is CASSQDLSLSGDYGYTF. CDR3 DNA sequence: TGCGCCAGCAGCCAAGATCTGAGTTTGTCCGGGGACTATGGCTACACCTTC.